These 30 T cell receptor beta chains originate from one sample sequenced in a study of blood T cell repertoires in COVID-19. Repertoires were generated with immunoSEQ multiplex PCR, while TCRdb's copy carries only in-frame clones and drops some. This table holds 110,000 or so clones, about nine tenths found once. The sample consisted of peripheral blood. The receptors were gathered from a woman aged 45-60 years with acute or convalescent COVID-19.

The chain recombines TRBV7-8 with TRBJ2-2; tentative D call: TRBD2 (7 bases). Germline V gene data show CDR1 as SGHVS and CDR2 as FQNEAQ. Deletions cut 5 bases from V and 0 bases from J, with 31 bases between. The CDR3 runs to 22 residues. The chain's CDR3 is CASSPPRFAGAGEPSNTGELFF. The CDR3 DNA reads TGTGCCAGCAGCCCCCCGCGCTTTGCGGGGGCAGGGGAACCGTCGAACACCGGGGAGCTGTTTTTT.

In DNA, the CDR3 is TGCGCCAGCAGCCAACCGGTACCGGGACTAGCCTTCTACGAGCAGTACTTC. As protein: CASSQPVPGLAFYEQYF. The rearrangement links TRBV4-1 to TRBJ2-7; 9 bases line up with TRBD2. CDR1 and CDR2 (germline): MGHRA, YSYEKL. The V and J ends lost 2 bases and 3 bases, in that order; junction bases with no gene match: 11. The CDR3 totals 17 residues.

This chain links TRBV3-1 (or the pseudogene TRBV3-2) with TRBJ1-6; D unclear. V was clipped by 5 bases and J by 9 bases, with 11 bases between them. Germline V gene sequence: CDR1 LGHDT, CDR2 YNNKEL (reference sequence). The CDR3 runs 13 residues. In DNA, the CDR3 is TGTGCCAGCAGCGAAACCACGGGTTCACCCCTCCACTTT. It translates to CASSETTGSPLHF.

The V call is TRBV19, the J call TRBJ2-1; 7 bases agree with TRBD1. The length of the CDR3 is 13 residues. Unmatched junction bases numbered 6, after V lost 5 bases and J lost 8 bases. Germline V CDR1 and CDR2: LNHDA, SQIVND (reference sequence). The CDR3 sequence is CASSPNRGHEQFF. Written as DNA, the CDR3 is TGTGCCAGTAGTCCAAACAGGGGCCATGAGCAGTTCTTC.

CDR3 sequence (DNA): TGTGCCAGCAGTGTCAGGGGGCTCTATGGCTACACCTTC. Its translation is CASSVRGLYGYTF. This chain uses TRBV25-1 with TRBJ1-2; the match to TRBD1 covers 8 bases. Germline-derived CDR1 and CDR2 are MGHDK and SYGVNS. The V and J ends lost 4 bases and 4 bases, in that order; junction bases with no gene match: 2. There are 13 residues in the CDR3.

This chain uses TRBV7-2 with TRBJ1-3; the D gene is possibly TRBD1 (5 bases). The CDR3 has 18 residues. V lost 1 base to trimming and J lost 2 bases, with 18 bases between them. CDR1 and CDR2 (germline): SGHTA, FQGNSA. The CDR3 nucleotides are TGTGCCAGCAGCTTAGAACTACCCAGGGCTTCTACTGGAAACACCATATATTTT. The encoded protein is CASSLELPRASTGNTIYF.

CDR3 region: CAIREGLAGTGELFF. CDR3 nucleotide sequence: TGTGCCATCAGAGAGGGACTAGCGGGAACCGGGGAGCTGTTTTTT. The chain employs TRBV10-3 and TRBJ2-2, with TRBD2 matching over 13 bases. This CDR3 comprises 15 residues. The germline gives CDR1 ENHRY, CDR2 SYGVKD. Trimming took 6 bases from V and 5 from J; bases not matched to a gene: 3.

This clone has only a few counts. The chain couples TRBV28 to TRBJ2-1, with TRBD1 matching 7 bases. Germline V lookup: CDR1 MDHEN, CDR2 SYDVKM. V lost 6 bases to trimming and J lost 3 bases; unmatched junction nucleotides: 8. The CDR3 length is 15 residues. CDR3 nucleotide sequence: TGTGCCAGCAGGCTGGGACAGAAAATCTACAATGAGCAGTTCTTC. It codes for CASRLGQKIYNEQFF.

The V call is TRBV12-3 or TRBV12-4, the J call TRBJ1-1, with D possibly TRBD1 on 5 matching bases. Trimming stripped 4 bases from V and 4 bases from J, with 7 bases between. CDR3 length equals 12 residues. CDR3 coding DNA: TGTGCCAGCAGTTCGGGGGGCACTGAAGCTTTCTTT. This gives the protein CASSSGGTEAFF.

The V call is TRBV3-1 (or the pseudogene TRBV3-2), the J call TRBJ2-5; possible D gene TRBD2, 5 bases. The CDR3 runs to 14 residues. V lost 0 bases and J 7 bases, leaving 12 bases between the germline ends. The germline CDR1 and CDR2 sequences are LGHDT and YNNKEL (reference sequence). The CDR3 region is CASSQEPSAGTQYF. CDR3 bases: TGTGCCAGCAGCCAAGAGCCCAGCGCGGGGACCCAGTACTTC.

CDR3 in amino acids: CASSWGRDNSPLHF. Written as DNA, the CDR3 is TGTGCCAGCAGTTGGGGCAGAGATAATTCACCCCTCCACTTT. The J gene is TRBJ1-6, the V gene TRBV6-5; the D gene is possibly TRBD1 (5 bases). Trimming cost V 4 bases and J 5 bases, with 9 bases left between them. CDR3 length: 14 residues. Germline V gives CDR1 MNHEY, CDR2 SVGAGI.

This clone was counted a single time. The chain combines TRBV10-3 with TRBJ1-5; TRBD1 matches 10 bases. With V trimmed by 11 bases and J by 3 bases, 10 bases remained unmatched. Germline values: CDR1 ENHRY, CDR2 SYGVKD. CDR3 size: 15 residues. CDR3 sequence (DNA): TGTGCCCTACACTTGGACAGGGGGGCCAATCAGCCCCAGCATTTT. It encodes CALHLDRGANQPQHF.

CDR3 protein: CASSSPRRGGSGNTIYF. The CDR3, as DNA: TGTGCCAGCAGTTCACCAAGGAGGGGCGGCTCTGGAAACACCATATATTTT. The gene calls are TRBV6-2 or TRBV6-3 and TRBJ1-3, with D possibly being TRBD1 (5 bases). V was clipped by 4 bases and J by 0 bases, with 16 bases between them. CDR1 and CDR2 (germline): MNHEY, SVGEGT. The length of the CDR3 is 17 residues.

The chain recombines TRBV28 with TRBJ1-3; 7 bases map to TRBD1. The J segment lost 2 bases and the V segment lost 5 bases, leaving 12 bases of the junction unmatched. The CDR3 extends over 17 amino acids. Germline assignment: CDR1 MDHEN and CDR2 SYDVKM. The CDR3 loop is CASSGPRQGNTGNTIYF. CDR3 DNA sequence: TGTGCCAGCAGTGGCCCACGACAGGGAAACACTGGAAACACCATATATTTT.

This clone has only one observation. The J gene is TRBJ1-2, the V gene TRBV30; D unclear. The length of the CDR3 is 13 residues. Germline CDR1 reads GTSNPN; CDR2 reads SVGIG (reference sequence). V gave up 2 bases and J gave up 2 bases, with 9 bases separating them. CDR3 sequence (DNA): TGTGCCTGGAGTTTGAAGAGCAACTATGGCTACACCTTC. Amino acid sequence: CAWSLKSNYGYTF.

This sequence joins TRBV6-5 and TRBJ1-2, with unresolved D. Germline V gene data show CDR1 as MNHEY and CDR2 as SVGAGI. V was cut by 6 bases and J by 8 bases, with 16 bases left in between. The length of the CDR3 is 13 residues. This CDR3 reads CASSPTGREGYTF. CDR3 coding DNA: TGTGCCAGCAGCCCAACGGGAAGGGAAGGCTACACCTTC.

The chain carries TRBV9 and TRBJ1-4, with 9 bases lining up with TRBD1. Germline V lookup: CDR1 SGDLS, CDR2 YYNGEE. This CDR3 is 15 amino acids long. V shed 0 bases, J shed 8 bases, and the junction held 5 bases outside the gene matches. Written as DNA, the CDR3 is TGTGCCAGCAGCGTAGGACGGACAGGGGCGGAAAAACTGTTTTTT. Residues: CASSVGRTGAEKLFF. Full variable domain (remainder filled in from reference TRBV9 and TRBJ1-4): DSGVTQTPKHLITATGQRVTLRCSPRSGDLSVYWYQQSLDQGLQFLIQYYNGEERAKGNILERFSAQQFPDLHSELNLSSLELGDSALYFCASSVGRTGAEKLFFGSGTQLSVL.

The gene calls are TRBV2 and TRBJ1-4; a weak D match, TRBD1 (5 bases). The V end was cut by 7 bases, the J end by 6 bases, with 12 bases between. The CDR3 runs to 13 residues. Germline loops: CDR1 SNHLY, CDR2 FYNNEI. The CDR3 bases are TGTGCCAGCATGAGACAGACGGATGAAAAACTGTTTTTT. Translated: CASMRQTDEKLFF.

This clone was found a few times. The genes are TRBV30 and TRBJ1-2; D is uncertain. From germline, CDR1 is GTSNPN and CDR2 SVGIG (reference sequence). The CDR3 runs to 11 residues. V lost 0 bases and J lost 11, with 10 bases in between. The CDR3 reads CAWSVLYNYTF. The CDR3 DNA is TGTGCCTGGAGTGTTCTCTATAATTACACCTTC.

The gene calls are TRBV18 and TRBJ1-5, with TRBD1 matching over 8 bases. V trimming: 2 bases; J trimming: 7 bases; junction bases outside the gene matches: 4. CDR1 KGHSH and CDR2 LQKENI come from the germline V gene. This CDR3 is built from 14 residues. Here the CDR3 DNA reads TGTGCCAGCTCACCAGGGACAGGTGGACAGCCCCAGCATTTT. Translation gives CASSPGTGGQPQHF.

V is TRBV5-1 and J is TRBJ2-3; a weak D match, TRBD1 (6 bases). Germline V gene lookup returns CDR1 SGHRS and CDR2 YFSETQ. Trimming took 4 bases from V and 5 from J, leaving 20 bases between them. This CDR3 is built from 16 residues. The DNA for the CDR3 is TGCGCCAGCAGCACGGGACAAGGCCCTCGGGGAGATACGCAGTATTTT. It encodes CASSTGQGPRGDTQYF.

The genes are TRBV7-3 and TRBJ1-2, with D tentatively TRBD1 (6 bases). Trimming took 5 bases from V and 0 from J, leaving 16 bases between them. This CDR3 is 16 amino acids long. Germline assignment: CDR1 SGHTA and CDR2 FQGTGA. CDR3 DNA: TGTGCCAGCAGCCTCAAAGGGGGACCCTCTAACTATGGCTACACCTTC. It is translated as CASSLKGGPSNYGYTF.

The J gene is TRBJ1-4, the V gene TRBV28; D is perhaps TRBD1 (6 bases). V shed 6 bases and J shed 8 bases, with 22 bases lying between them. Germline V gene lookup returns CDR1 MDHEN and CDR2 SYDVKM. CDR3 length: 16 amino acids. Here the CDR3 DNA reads TGTGCCAGCAGGGAAGGCATAGGGGACATAAGGGAAAAACTGTTTTTT. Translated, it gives CASREGIGDIREKLFF.

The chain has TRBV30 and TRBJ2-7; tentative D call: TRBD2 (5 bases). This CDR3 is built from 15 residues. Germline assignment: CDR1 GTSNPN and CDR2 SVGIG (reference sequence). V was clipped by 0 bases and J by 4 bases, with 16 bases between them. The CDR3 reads CAWSVRGLGLYEQYF. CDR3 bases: TGTGCCTGGAGTGTAAGAGGACTGGGCCTATACGAGCAGTACTTC.

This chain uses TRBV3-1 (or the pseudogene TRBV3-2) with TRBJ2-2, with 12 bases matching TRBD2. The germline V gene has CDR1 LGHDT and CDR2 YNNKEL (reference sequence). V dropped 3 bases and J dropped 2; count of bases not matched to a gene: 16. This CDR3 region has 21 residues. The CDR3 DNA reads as TGTGCCAGCAGCCAGGGTCTCGGTCATCAACTAGCGGGAGGTAACACCGGGGAGCTGTTTTTT. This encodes CASSQGLGHQLAGGNTGELFF.

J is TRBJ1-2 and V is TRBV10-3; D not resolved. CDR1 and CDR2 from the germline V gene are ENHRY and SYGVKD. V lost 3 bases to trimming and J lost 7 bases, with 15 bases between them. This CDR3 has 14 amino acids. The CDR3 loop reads CAISDGVLSGGYTF. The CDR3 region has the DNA TGTGCCATCAGTGATGGAGTCCTTAGCGGTGGCTACACCTTC.

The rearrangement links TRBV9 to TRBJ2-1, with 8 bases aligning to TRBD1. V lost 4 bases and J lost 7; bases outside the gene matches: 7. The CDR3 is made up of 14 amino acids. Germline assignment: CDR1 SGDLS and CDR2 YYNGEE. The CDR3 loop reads CASSLRQGSNEQFF. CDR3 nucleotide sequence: TGTGCCAGCAGCCTACGACAGGGGAGTAATGAGCAGTTCTTC.

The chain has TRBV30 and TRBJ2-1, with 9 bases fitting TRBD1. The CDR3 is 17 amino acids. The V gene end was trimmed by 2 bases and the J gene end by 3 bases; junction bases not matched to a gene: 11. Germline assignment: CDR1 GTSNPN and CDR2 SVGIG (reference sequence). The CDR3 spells CAWSLAYGTGIYNEQFF. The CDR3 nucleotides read TGTGCCTGGAGTTTGGCCTACGGGACAGGGATCTACAATGAGCAGTTCTTC. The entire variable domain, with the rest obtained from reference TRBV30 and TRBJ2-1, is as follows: SQTIHQWPATLVQPVGSPLSLECTVEGTSNPNLYWYRQAAGRGLQLLFYSVGIGQISSEVPQNLSASRPQDRQFILSSKKLLLSDSGFYLCAWSLAYGTGIYNEQFFGPGTRLTVL.

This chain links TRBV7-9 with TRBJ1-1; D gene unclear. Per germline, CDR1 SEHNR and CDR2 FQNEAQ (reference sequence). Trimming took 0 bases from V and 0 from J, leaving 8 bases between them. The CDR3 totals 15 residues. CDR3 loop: CASSLAETMNTEAFF. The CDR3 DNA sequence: TGTGCCAGCAGCTTAGCCGAGACAATGAACACTGAAGCTTTCTTT.

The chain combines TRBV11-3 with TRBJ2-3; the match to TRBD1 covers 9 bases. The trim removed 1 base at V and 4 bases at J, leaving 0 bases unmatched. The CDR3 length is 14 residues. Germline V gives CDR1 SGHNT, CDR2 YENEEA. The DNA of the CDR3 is TGTGCCAGCAGCTTAGGACAGGGGGCAGATACGCAGTATTTT. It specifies CASSLGQGADTQYF.